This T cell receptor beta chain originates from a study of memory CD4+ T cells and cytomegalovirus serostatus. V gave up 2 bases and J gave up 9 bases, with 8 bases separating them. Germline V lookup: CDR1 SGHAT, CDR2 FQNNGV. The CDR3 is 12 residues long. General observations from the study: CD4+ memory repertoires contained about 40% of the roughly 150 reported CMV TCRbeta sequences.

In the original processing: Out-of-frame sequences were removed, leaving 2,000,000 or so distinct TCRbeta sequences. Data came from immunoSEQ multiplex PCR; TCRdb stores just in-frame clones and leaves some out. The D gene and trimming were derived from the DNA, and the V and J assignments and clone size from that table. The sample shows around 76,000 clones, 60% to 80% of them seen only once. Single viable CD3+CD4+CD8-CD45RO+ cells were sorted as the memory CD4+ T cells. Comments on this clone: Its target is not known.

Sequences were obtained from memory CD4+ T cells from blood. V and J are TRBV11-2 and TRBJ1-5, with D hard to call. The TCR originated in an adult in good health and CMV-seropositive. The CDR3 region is CASSLSEGPQHF. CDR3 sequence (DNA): TGTGCCAGCAGCTTATCCGAGGGGCCCCAGCATTTT.